This T cell receptor beta chain was obtained from a study of shared clonotypes between healthy human individuals. Turning to the study itself: Two women and a few men aged 18 to 49 served as donors.

The assay was immunoSEQ multiplex PCR, and TCRdb's table has in-frame clones only and misses some. The data show a few million clones, around 93% seen once. Cells designated naive CD8 were CD45RO-negative and were positively selected for CCR7, with terminally differentiated effector memory CD45RA+ cells excluded. This clone was seen more than once but under ten times. Sample: naive CD8+ T cells from PBMCs. The TCR originated in a man between 18 and 29 years old in good health. Some clones in this sample may be carry-over from other donors' samples.

The CDR3 protein is CASKAEVVTEAFF. DNA for the CDR3: TGTGCCAGTAAAGCGGAGGTTGTCACTGAAGCTTTCTTT. The chain has TRBV19 and TRBJ1-1; D gene unclear. This CDR3 comprises 13 residues. The germline gives CDR1 LNHDA, CDR2 SQIVND (reference sequence). Trimming took off 7 bases at V and 4 bases at J, with 13 bases between the two ends.